The 30 T cell receptor beta chains below come from one sample, sequenced in a study of T cells in Graves' hyperthyroidism and ophthalmopathy. Amplification targeted TCR beta CDR3 regions from RNA transcripts. First-round RT-PCR of the TCR CDR3 relied on the HTBI primer set. TCRdb ran MiXCR on the multiplex PCR reads and lists one entry per CDR3 protein. Among about 380,000 distinct CDR3 sequences listed, approximately 17% were seen once. Specimen: blood. The receptors were sampled from a man between 18 and 29 years old with Graves' ophthalmopathy.

This clonotype was seen a few times. This rearrangement joins TRBV12-3 or TRBV12-4 to TRBJ2-4, with D unresolved. The CDR3 length is 15 residues. V lost 4 bases to trimming and J lost 0 bases, with 10 bases between them. In DNA, the CDR3 is TGTGCCAGCAGTTCCCCCCAGGAAGCCAAAAACATTCAGTACTTC. This gives the protein CASSSPQEAKNIQYF.

This clonotype was observed at least ten times. The genes are TRBV20-1 and TRBJ2-7, with D maybe TRBD1 (7 bases). CDR1 and CDR2 (germline): DFQATT, SNEGSKA (reference sequence). The CDR3 length is 15 residues. V was cut by 0 bases and J by 6 bases, with 18 bases left in between. CDR3 DNA: TGCAGTGCTAGAGACCAGACAGGGTGGAGGGGCGAGCAGTACTTC. Its translation is CSARDQTGWRGEQYF.

In its sample, this clonotype was seen many times. This CDR3 reads CSARSVGYFNSPLHF. CDR3 sequence (DNA): TGCAGTGCTAGAAGTGTCGGGTATTTTAATTCACCCCTCCACTTT. This chain uses TRBV20-1 with TRBJ1-6; D remains unclear. Germline V gives CDR1 DFQATT, CDR2 SNEGSKA (reference sequence). V gave up 2 bases and J gave up 6 bases, with 14 bases separating them. The CDR3 sequence is 15 residues long.

A few counts support this clonotype. The DNA of the CDR3 is TGTGCCATCAGTGGTGGGGAGACCCAGTACTTC. Protein sequence: CAISGGETQYF. The rearrangement joins TRBV10-3 to TRBJ2-5; D unresolved. Trimming shortened V by 4 bases and J by 5 bases, and 5 bases separated the two germline ends. There are 11 residues in the CDR3. Per the germline V gene, CDR1 is ENHRY and CDR2 is SYGVKD.

The chain has TRBV2 and TRBJ1-1; 11 bases match TRBD1. CDR1 is SNHLY, CDR2 FYNNEI, per germline. With V trimmed by 11 bases and J by 7 bases, 3 bases remained unmatched. The CDR3 has 11 amino acids. The chain's CDR3 is CAQDRGLEAFF. In DNA form, the CDR3 reads TGTGCCCAGGACAGGGGGCTTGAAGCTTTCTTT.

V and J are TRBV29-1 and TRBJ1-6, with no clear D. The germline V gene has CDR1 SQVTM and CDR2 ANQGSEA. This CDR3 has 13 amino acids. Between the trimmed V and J ends, which lost 5 bases and 8 bases, there was a span of 13 bases. The CDR3 DNA reads TGCAGCGTTATGAACGGACTCGATTCACCCCTCCACTTT. This translates into CSVMNGLDSPLHF.

This clonotype was seen more than once but under ten times. V usage is TRBV2 and J usage is TRBJ2-7; D is uncertain. V dropped 1 base and J dropped 3 bases, with 7 bases sitting between them. This CDR3 contains 13 residues. CDR1 and CDR2 from the germline V gene are SNHLY and FYNNEI. The CDR3 DNA reads TGTGCCAGCAGTGAAGGGCGGATCTACGAGCAGTACTTC. It is translated as CASSEGRIYEQYF.

The DNA for the CDR3 is TGTGCCAGTAGTACTACTGCGGGGTTCGAGCAGTACTTC. This gives the protein CASSTTAGFEQYF. This chain links TRBV19 with TRBJ2-7; maybe TRBD2 (6 bases). Germline V gene data show CDR1 as LNHDA and CDR2 as SQIVND (reference sequence). CDR3 size: 13 residues. Trimming removed 4 bases at V and 6 bases at J, with 13 bases between. The whole variable domain, remainder taken from reference TRBV19 and TRBJ2-7, is DGGITQSPKYLFRKEGQNVTLSCEQNLNHDAMYWYRQDPGQGLRLIYYSQIVNDFQKGDIAEGYSVSREKKESFPLTVTSAQKNPTAFYLCASSTTAGFEQYFGPGTRLTVT.

For this clonotype: A read error may explain this, as a much larger clone is one base away. V is TRBV2 and J is TRBJ2-5; D is perhaps TRBD2 (5 bases). Trimming left V 10 bases short and J 0 bases short, with 18 bases between. The germline gives CDR1 SNHLY, CDR2 FYNNEI. The CDR3 runs 15 residues. CDR3 coding DNA: TGTGCCAACAGCGTCCAAGGAGCGGACCAAGAGACCCAGTACTTC. Its translation: CANSVQGADQETQYF.

This clonotype has a count of ten or more. V is TRBV7-8 and J is TRBJ2-3; unclear D gene. Trimming shortened V by 6 bases and J by 2 bases, and 9 bases separated the two germline ends. The CDR3 covers 13 residues. The V gene's germline CDR1 is SGHVS and CDR2 FQNEAQ. The CDR3 sequence is CASSSSTTDTQYF. The CDR3 DNA follows: TGTGCCAGCAGTTCGTCGACCACAGATACGCAGTATTTT.

This clonotype appeared many times. The V and J genes are TRBV6-1 and TRBJ2-5; TRBD2 agrees at 8 bases. The CDR3 has 16 amino acids. The germline gives CDR1 MNHNS, CDR2 SASEGT. Germline trimming cut 6 bases from V and 5 bases from J; bases unmatched to any gene: 14. CDR3 DNA sequence: TGTGCCAGCAGCGCCGGCGGGGCTAGCGGGCGGGAGACCCAGTACTTC. Its protein is CASSAGGASGRETQYF.

The chain combines TRBV19 with TRBJ1-5; TRBD1 is a possible D gene (6 bases). CDR1 and CDR2 (germline): LNHDA, SQIVND (reference sequence). Between the trimmed V and J ends, which lost 1 base and 7 bases, there was a span of 14 bases. The CDR3 runs to 15 residues. The CDR3 reads CASSIVGGIGQPQHF. For the CDR3, the DNA is TGTGCCAGTAGTATAGTAGGGGGGATAGGGCAGCCCCAGCATTTT.

There are many counts of this clonotype. The V call is TRBV24-1, the J call TRBJ2-1; 7 nucleotides agree with TRBD1. CDR1 and CDR2 from the germline V gene are KGHDR and SFDVKD. The CDR3 contains 15 residues. With 9 bases clipped from V and 0 bases from J, the junction kept 7 bases outside the gene matches. Written as DNA, the CDR3 is TGTGCCACCGGAGACAGGGTGAGCTCCTACAATGAGCAGTTCTTC. Translating it yields CATGDRVSSYNEQFF.

V is TRBV14 and J is TRBJ1-1; D not certain. Germline V gives CDR1 SGHDN, CDR2 FVKESK. This CDR3 is built from 16 residues. V was clipped by 0 bases and J by 0 bases, with 11 bases between them. The CDR3 coding sequence is TGTGCCAGCAGCCAAGATATAGAGCACATGAACACTGAAGCTTTCTTT. Translated, it gives CASSQDIEHMNTEAFF.

The sample holds a few counts of this clonotype. J is TRBJ1-4 and V is TRBV6-1; D remains ambiguous. The CDR3 has 15 residues. Germline V gene data show CDR1 as MNHNS and CDR2 as SASEGT. V lost 6 bases and J 8 bases, leaving 19 bases between the germline ends. CDR3 residues: CASRVRHLGREKLFF. In DNA form, the CDR3 reads TGTGCCAGCAGAGTAAGACACCTCGGGAGGGAAAAACTGTTTTTT.

This clonotype was seen ten or more times. The V and J genes are TRBV11-1 and TRBJ2-1, with 15 bases aligning to TRBD2. From germline, CDR1 is SGHAT and CDR2 FQDESV (reference sequence). V gave up 4 bases and J gave up 6 bases; unmatched junction bases: 7. The CDR3 runs to 17 residues. CDR3 in DNA: TGTGCCAGCAGCTCCAGGACTAGCGGGGGGGCCGGCAATGAGCAGTTCTTC. This encodes CASSSRTSGGAGNEQFF.

The chain employs TRBV6-1 and TRBJ1-2, with 7 bases that match TRBD1. The CDR3 is 15 amino acids. V lost 6 bases, J lost 7 bases, and 14 bases stayed unmatched. Germline V gene sequence: CDR1 MNHNS, CDR2 SASEGT. CDR3 region: CASRLQGQASSGYTF. In DNA, the CDR3 is TGTGCCAGCAGACTACAGGGGCAGGCTAGTAGTGGCTACACCTTC.

The table lists this clonotype with many counts. The rearrangement joins TRBV3-1 to TRBJ1-2; TRBD1 is a possible D gene (5 bases). The CDR3 spans 12 residues. V lost 0 bases, J lost 8 bases, and 7 bases lay in between. CDR1 and CDR2 from the germline V gene are LGHDT and YNNKEL (reference sequence). As DNA, the CDR3 is TGTGCCAGCAGCCAAGAAGGGGAGGGCTACACCTTC. It is translated as CASSQEGEGYTF.

This clonotype was observed many times. The rearrangement uses TRBV4-1 and TRBJ1-1; perhaps TRBD1 as D (6 bases). The V gene lost 2 bases and the J gene lost 0 bases, with 10 bases spanning the gap. CDR3 length: 15 amino acids. Germline loops: CDR1 MGHRA, CDR2 YSYEKL. CDR3 DNA: TGCGCCAGCAGCCAACGGGGGCTGATGAACACTGAAGCTTTCTTT. It yields the protein CASSQRGLMNTEAFF.

This clonotype showed up just a few times. The chain is built from TRBV10-3 and TRBJ1-2; 11 positions agree with TRBD1. V trimming: 2 bases; J trimming: 6 bases; junction bases outside the gene matches: 17. Per the germline V gene, CDR1 is ENHRY and CDR2 is SYGVKD. The CDR3 is made up of 19 amino acids. The CDR3 bases are TGTGCCATCAGTGAGATGAGGACAGGGGGCCCGAGGAGGGAAGATGGCTACACCTTC. It is translated as CAISEMRTGGPRREDGYTF.

This clonotype was recorded many times. The chain joins TRBV11-2 to TRBJ2-1; 8 bases map to TRBD1. This CDR3 spans 15 amino acids. In germline, CDR1 is SGHAT, CDR2 FQNNGV. The junction had 4 bases not matched to a gene; V was cut back by 2 bases and J by 4 bases. CDR3 loop: CASSLPGGDYNEQFF. The CDR3 region has the DNA TGTGCCAGCAGCTTACCAGGGGGCGATTACAATGAGCAGTTCTTC.

This clonotype was observed many times. The chain combines TRBV11-2 with TRBJ1-1, with 7 bases lining up with TRBD1. The CDR3 is 14 residues long. V shed 6 bases, J shed 2 bases, and the junction held 6 bases outside the gene matches. Germline V CDR1 and CDR2: SGHAT, FQNNGV. The CDR3 sequence is CASRAGTVNTEAFF. Written as DNA, the CDR3 is TGTGCCAGCAGGGCCGGGACAGTTAACACTGAAGCTTTCTTT.

V gene TRBV7-3 combines with J gene TRBJ2-5, with D hard to call. The germline CDR1 and CDR2 sequences are SGHTA and FQGTGA. V shed 0 bases and J shed 1 base, with 9 bases lying between them. The CDR3 runs 15 residues. Written as DNA, the CDR3 is TGTGCCAGCAGCTTAACGGGAACTGCCCAAGAGACCCAGTACTTC. Its protein product is CASSLTGTAQETQYF.

In this sample, this clonotype turned up a few times. The rearrangement uses TRBV20-1 and TRBJ1-5; D is undetermined. From germline, CDR1 is DFQATT and CDR2 SNEGSKA (reference sequence). This CDR3 region has 16 residues. V was pared by 0 bases and J by 0 bases, with 12 bases between. This chain's CDR3 is CSARDKEQPSNQPQHF. The CDR3 DNA reads TGCAGTGCTAGAGATAAGGAACAGCCTAGCAATCAGCCCCAGCATTTT.

V usage is TRBV5-1 and J usage is TRBJ2-7; a possible D gene is TRBD2 (5 bases). Germline loops: CDR1 SGHRS, CDR2 YFSETQ. This CDR3 contains 14 residues. V was cut by 3 bases and J by 5 bases, with 15 bases left in between. This chain's CDR3 is CASSSEAVFHEQYF. As DNA, the CDR3 is TGCGCCAGCAGCTCGGAGGCCGTTTTCCACGAGCAGTACTTC.

This clonotype was detected only a few times. J is TRBJ2-7 and V is TRBV11-2; 10 positions agree with TRBD2. Germline trimming cut 1 base from V and 3 bases from J; bases unmatched to any gene: 6. This CDR3 region has 16 residues. Per germline, CDR1 SGHAT and CDR2 FQNNGV. Here the CDR3 reads CASSLVASGGFYEQYF. Written as DNA, the CDR3 is TGTGCCAGCAGCTTAGTTGCTAGCGGGGGATTCTACGAGCAGTACTTC.

This rearrangement joins TRBV20-1 to TRBJ2-5, with D perhaps TRBD1 (5 bases). The V gene's germline CDR1 is DFQATT and CDR2 SNEGSKA (reference sequence). V was pared by 3 bases and J by 5 bases, with 19 bases between. The CDR3 is made up of 15 amino acids. The CDR3 nucleotides read TGCAGTGCTAGCCTCCCTGGGGCTAGGGGCGAGACCCAGTACTTC. Its translation is CSASLPGARGETQYF.

J is TRBJ2-3 and V is TRBV5-6; unclear D gene. The germline V and J ends were trimmed by 1 base and 4 bases, with 16 bases remaining between them. This CDR3 region has 16 residues. Looked up from germline, CDR1 is SGHDT and CDR2 is YYEEEE. For the CDR3, the DNA is TGTGCCAGCAGCTTGCGACGATTCGCCGGCGCAGATACGCAGTATTTT. Amino acids: CASSLRRFAGADTQYF.

V and J are TRBV4-3 and TRBJ2-7; tentatively, D is TRBD2 (5 bases). Germline V CDR1 and CDR2: LGHNA, YSLEER. V was shortened by 0 bases and J by 0 bases, with 18 bases between the two germline ends. This CDR3 is built from 18 residues. CDR3 residues: CASSQEKSWGANSYEQYF. The DNA of the CDR3 is TGCGCCAGCAGCCAAGAGAAAAGCTGGGGAGCGAACTCCTACGAGCAGTACTTC.

This clonotype was observed many times. The chain recombines TRBV27 with TRBJ2-1; no clear D. V was trimmed by 6 bases and J by 4 bases, leaving 4 bases between them. This CDR3 comprises 11 residues. Germline loops: CDR1 MNHEY, CDR2 SMNVEV (reference sequence). This chain's CDR3 is CASSQYNEQFF. In nucleotides, the CDR3 is TGTGCCAGCAGCCAATACAATGAGCAGTTCTTC.